Only a few counts were recorded for the clone carrying this T cell receptor beta chain. Source study methods: Amplification from reference gene primers served as the basis for estimated nucleated cell counts. This table comes from immunoSEQ multiplex PCR, and its TCRdb copy is limited to in-frame clones, with some not included. V and J calls and clone size follow that table, whereas D and trimming were derived from the DNA. This table holds 95,000 to 130,000 clones, 90% found once. This entry belongs to a study of blood T cell repertoires in COVID-19. Study information: Samples representing acute and convalescent COVID-19 were sourced from the United States, Italy and Spain.

The CDR3 runs 17 residues. V was clipped by 2 bases and J by 8 bases; unmatched bases: 13. Germline V gives CDR1 SGHDT, CDR2 YYEEEE. V usage is TRBV5-6 and J usage is TRBJ2-1; 10 bases match TRBD1. The source is a human donor with active COVID-19. The donor label of this sample is uncertain. Sequenced material: peripheral blood. CDR3 coding DNA: TGTGCCAGCAGCTTTACCGCCGGGACAGGGGAAGCATATGAGCAGTTCTTC. Protein product: CASSFTAGTGEAYEQFF.